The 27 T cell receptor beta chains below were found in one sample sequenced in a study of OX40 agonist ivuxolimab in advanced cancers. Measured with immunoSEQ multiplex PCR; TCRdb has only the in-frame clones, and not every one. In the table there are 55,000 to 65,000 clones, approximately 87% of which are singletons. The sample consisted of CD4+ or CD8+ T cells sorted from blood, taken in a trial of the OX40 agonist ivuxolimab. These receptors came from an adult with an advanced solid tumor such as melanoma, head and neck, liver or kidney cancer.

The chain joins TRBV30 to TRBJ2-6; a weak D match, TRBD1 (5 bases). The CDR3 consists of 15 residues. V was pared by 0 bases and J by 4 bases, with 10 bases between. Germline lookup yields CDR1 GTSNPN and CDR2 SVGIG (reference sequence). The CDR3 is CAWSVLGAGANVLTF. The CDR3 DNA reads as TGTGCCTGGAGTGTGTTAGGGGCCGGGGCCAACGTCCTGACTTTC.

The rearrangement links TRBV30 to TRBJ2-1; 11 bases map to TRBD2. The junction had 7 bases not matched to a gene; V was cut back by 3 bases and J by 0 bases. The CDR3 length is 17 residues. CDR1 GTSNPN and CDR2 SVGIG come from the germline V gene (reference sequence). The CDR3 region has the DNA TGTGCCTGGAGGATAGCGGGGGGGCCCGGCTCCTACAATGAGCAGTTCTTC. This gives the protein CAWRIAGGPGSYNEQFF.

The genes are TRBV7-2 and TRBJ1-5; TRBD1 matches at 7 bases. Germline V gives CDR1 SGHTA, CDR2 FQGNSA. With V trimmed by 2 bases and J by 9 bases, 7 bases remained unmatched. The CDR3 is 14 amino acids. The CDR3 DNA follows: TGTGCCAGCAGCTTAAACAGGGGATTCGGGCCCCAGCATTTT. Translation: CASSLNRGFGPQHF.

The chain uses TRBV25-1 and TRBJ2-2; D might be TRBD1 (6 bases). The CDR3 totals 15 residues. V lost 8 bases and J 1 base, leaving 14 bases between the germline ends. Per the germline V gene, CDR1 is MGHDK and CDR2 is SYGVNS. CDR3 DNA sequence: TGTGCCAGCGTAGATGACAGGAAGAACACCGGGGAGCTGTTTTTT. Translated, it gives CASVDDRKNTGELFF.

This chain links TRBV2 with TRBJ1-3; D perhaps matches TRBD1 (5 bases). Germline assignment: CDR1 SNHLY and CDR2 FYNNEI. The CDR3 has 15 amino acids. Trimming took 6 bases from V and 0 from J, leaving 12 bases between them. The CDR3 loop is CASRVGGDSGNTIYF. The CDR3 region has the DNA TGTGCCAGCAGGGTGGGGGGAGACTCTGGAAACACCATATATTTT.

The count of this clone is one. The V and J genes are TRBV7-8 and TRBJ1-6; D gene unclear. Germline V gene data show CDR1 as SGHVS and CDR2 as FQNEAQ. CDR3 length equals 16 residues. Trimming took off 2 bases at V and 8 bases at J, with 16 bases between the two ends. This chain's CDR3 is CASSLRIFSGDSPLHF. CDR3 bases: TGTGCCAGCAGCTTAAGAATCTTTTCGGGAGATTCACCCCTCCACTTT. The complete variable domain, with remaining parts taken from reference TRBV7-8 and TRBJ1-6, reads GAGVSQSPRYKVAKRGQDVALRCDPISGHVSLFWYQQALGQGPEFLTYFQNEAQLDKSGLPSDRFFAERPEGSVSTLKIQRTQQEDSAVYLCASSLRIFSGDSPLHFGNGTRLTVT.

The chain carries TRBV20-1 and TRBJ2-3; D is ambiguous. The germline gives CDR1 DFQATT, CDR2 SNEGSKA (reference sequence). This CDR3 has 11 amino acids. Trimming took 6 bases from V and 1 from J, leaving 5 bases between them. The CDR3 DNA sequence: TGCAGTGCCCAGGGCACAGATACGCAGTATTTT. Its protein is CSAQGTDTQYF.

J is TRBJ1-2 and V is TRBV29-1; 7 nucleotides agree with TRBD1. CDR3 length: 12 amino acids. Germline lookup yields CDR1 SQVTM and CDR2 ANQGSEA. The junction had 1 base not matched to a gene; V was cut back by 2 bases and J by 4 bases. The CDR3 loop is CSVERTGYGYTF. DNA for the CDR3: TGCAGCGTTGAAAGGACAGGCTATGGCTACACCTTC.

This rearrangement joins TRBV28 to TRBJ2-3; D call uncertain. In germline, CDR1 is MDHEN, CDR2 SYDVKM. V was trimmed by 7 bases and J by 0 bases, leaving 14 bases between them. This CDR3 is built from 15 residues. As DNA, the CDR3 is TGTGCCAGCACCTCGGTAACTCCAAGCACAGATACGCAGTATTTT. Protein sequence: CASTSVTPSTDTQYF.

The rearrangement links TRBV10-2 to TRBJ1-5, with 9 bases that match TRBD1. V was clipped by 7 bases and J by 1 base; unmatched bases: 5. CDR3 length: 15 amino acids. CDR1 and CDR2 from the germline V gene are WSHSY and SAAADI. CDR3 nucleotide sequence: TGCGCCAGCACGGACAGGGGAGCCAGCAATCAGCCCCAGCATTTT. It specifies CASTDRGASNQPQHF.

The CDR3 sequence is CASSPRQGAEEQYF. CDR3 bases: TGTGCCAGCTCACCGAGACAGGGGGCAGAGGAGCAGTACTTC. The chain uses TRBV18 and TRBJ2-7, with 10 bases that match TRBD1. The CDR3 is made up of 14 amino acids. Germline V CDR1 and CDR2: KGHSH, LQKENI. V dropped 3 bases and J dropped 7; count of bases not matched to a gene: 6.

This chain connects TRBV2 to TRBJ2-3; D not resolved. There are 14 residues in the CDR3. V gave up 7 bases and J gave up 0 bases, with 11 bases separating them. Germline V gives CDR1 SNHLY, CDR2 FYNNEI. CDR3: CASNPLSSTDTQYF. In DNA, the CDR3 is TGTGCCAGCAACCCCCTTTCAAGCACAGATACGCAGTATTTT.

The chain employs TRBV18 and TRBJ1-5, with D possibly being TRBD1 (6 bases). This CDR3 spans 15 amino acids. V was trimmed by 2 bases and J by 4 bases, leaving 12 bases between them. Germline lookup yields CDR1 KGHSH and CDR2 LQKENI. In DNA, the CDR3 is TGTGCCAGCTCACCATCCCGGACAGTAAATCAGCCCCAGCATTTT. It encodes CASSPSRTVNQPQHF.

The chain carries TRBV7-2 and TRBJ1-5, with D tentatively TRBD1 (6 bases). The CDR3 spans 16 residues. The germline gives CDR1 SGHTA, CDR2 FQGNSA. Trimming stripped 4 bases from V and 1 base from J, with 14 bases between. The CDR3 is CASSSLQGRSNQPQHF. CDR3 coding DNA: TGTGCCAGCAGCTCTTTACAGGGAAGGAGCAATCAGCCCCAGCATTTT.

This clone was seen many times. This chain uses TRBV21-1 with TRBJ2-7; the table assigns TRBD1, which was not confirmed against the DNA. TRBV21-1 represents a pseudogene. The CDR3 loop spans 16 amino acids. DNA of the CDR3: TGTGCCAGCAGCAAAAAGGGGGGGACAGGGCTTTACGAGCAGTACTTC. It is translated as CASSKKGGTGLYEQYF.

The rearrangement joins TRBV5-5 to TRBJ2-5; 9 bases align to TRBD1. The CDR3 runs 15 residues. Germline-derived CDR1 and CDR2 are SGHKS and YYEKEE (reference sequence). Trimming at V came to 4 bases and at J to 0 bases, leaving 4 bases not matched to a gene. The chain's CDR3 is CASSRTGDNQETQYF. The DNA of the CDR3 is TGTGCCAGCAGCCGGACAGGGGACAACCAAGAGACCCAGTACTTC.

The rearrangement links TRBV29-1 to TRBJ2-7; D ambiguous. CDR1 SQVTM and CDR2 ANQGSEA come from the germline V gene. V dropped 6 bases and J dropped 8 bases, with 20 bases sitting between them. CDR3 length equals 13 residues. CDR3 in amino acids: CSVAPGAARQQYF. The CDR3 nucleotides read TGCAGCGTGGCTCCCGGAGCCGCGAGACAGCAGTACTTC.

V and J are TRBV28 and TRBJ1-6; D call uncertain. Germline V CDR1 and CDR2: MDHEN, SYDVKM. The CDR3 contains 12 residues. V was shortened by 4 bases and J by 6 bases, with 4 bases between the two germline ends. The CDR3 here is CASSSGNSPLHF. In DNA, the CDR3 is TGTGCCAGCAGTTCGGGTAATTCACCCCTCCACTTT.

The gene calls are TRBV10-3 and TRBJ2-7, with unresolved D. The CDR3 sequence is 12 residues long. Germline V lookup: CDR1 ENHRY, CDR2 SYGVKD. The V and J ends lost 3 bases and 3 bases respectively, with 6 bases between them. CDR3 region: CAISDRNYEQYF. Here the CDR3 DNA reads TGTGCCATCAGTGATCGGAACTACGAGCAGTACTTC.

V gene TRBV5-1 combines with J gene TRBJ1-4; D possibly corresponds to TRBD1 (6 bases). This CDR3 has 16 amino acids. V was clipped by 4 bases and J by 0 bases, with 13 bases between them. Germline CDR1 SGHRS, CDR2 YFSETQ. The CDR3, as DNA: TGCGCCAGCAGCCATCGACAGGCAGCAACTAATGAAAAACTGTTTTTT. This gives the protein CASSHRQAATNEKLFF.

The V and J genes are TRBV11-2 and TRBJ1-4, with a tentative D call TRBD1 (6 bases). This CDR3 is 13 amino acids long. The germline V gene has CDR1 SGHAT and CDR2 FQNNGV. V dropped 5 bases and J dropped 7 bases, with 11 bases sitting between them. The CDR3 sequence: CASSPTGPEKLFF. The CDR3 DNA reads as TGTGCCAGCAGCCCTACAGGGCCTGAAAAACTGTTTTTT. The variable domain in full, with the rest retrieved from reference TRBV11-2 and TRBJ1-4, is EAGVAQSPRYKIIEKRQSVAFWCNPISGHATLYWYQQILGQGPKLLIQFQNNGVVDDSQLPKDRFSAERLKGVDSTLKIQPAKLEDSAVYLCASSPTGPEKLFFGSGTQLSVL.

CDR3 region: CASSQSGRTVNTIYF. CDR3 in DNA: TGTGCCAGCAGCCAATCCGGAAGGACGGTAAACACCATATATTTT. This chain connects TRBV4-2 to TRBJ1-3; D is unresolved. Per germline, CDR1 LGHNA and CDR2 YNFKEQ. V was pared by 2 bases and J by 6 bases, with 14 bases between. The CDR3 length is 15 residues.

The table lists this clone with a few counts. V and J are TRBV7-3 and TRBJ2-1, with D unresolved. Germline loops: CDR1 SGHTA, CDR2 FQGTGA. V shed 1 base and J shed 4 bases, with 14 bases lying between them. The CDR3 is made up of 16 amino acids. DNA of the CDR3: TGTGCCAGCAGCTTAAAACCCCCCGGCTCTTACAATGAGCAGTTCTTC. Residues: CASSLKPPGSYNEQFF.

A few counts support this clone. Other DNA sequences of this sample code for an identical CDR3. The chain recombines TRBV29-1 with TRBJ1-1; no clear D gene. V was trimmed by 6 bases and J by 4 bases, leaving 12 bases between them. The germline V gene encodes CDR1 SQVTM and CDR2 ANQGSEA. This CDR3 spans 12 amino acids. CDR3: CSVRTGATEAFF. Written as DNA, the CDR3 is TGCAGCGTACGGACGGGCGCCACTGAAGCTTTCTTT.

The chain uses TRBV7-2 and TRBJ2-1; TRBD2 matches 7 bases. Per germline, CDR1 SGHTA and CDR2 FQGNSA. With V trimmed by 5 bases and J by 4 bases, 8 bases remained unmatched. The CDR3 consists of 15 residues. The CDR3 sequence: CASSPRTSGYNEQFF. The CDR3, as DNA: TGTGCCAGCAGCCCCCGGACTAGTGGGTACAATGAGCAGTTCTTC.

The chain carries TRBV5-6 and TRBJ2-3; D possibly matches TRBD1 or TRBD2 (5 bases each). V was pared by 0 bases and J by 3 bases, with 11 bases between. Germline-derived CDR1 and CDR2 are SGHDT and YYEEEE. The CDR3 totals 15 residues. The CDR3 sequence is CASSLVGVRTDTQYF. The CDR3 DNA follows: TGTGCCAGCAGCTTGGTGGGGGTGCGTACAGATACGCAGTATTTT.

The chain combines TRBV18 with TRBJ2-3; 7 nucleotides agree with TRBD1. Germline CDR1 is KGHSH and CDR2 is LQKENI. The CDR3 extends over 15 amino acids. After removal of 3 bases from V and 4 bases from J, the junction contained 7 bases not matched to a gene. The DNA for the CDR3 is TGTGCCAGCTCACCCCGACAGGGAAGATCAGATACGCAGTATTTT. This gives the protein CASSPRQGRSDTQYF.